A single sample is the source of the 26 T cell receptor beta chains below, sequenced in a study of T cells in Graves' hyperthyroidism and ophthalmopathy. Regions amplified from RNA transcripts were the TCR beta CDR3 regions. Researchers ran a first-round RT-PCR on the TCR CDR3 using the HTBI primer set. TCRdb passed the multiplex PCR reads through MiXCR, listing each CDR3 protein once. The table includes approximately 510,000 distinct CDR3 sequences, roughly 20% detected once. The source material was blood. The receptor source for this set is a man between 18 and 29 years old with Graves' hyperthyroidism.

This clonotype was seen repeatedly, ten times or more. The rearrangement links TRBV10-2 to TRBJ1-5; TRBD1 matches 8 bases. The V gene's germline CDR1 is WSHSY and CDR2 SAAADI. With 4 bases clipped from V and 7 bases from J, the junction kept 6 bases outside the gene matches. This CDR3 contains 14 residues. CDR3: CASSASGGSQPQHF. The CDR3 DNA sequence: TGCGCCAGCAGTGCCTCAGGGGGCTCCCAGCCCCAGCATTTT.

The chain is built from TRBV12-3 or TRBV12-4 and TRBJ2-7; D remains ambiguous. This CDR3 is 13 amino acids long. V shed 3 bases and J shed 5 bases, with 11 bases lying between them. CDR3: CASSFLKRDEQYF. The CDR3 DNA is TGTGCCAGCAGTTTCCTGAAAAGGGACGAGCAGTACTTC.

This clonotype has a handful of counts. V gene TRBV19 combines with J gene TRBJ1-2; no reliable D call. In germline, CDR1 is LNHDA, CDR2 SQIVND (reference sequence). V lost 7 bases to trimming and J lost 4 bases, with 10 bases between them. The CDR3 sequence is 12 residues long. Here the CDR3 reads CASNDLFYGYTF. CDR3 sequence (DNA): TGTGCCAGTAATGACCTCTTCTATGGCTACACCTTC.

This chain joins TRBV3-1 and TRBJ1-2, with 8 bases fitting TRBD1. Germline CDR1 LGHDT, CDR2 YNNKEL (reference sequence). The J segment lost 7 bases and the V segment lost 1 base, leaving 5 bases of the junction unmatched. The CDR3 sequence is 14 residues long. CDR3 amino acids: CASSQGQGIRGYTF. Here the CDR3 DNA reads TGTGCCAGCAGCCAAGGACAGGGGATTCGTGGCTACACCTTC.

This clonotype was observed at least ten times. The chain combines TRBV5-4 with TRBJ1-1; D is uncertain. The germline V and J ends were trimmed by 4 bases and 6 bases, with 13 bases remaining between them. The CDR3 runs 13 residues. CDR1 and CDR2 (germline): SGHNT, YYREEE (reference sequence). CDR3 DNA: TGTGCCAGCAGCCACCCGGCCCGCCCTGAAGCTTTCTTT. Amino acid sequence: CASSHPARPEAFF.

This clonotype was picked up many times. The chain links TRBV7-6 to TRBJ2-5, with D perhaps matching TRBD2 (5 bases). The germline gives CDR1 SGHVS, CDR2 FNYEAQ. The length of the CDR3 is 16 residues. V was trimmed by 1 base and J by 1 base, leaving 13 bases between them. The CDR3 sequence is CASSLGAVRAQETQYF. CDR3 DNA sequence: TGTGCCAGCAGCTTAGGGGCAGTGAGGGCCCAAGAGACCCAGTACTTC.

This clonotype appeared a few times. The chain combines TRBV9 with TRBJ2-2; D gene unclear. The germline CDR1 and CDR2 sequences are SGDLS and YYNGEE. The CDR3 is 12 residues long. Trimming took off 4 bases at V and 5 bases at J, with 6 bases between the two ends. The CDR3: CASSRRTGELFF. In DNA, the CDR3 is TGTGCCAGCAGCAGACGGACCGGGGAGCTGTTTTTT. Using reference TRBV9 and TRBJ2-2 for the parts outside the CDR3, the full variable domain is DSGVTQTPKHLITATGQRVTLRCSPRSGDLSVYWYQQSLDQGLQFLIQYYNGEERAKGNILERFSAQQFPDLHSELNLSSLELGDSALYFCASSRRTGELFFGEGSRLTVL.

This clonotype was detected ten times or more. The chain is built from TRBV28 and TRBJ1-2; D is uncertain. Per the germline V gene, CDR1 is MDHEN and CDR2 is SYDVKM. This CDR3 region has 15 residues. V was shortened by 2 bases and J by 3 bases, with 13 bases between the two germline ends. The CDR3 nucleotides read TGTGCCAGCAGTTTAGGTGTTCTCGGAGACTATGGCTACACCTTC. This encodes CASSLGVLGDYGYTF.

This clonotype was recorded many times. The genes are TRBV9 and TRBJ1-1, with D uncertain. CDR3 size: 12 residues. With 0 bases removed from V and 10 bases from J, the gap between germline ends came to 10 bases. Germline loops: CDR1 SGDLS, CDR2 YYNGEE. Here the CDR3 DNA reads TGTGCCAGCAGCGTAGCGGGAGGTCCAGCTTTCTTT. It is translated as CASSVAGGPAFF.

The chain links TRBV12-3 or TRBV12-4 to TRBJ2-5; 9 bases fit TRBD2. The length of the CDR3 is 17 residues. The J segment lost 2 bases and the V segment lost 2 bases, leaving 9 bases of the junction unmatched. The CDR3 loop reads CASSLRLAETQQETQYF. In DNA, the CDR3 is TGTGCCAGCAGTTTAAGACTAGCGGAGACACAACAAGAGACCCAGTACTTC.

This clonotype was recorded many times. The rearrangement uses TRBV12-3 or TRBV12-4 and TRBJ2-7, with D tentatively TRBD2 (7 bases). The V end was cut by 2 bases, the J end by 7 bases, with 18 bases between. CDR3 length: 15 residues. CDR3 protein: CASSLFGGHSIEQYF. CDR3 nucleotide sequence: TGTGCCAGCAGTTTATTCGGGGGGCACTCGATAGAGCAGTACTTC.

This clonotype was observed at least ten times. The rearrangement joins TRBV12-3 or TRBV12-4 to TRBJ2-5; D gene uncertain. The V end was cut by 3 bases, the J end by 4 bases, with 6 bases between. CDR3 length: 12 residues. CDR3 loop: CASSFGSETQYF. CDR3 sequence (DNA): TGTGCCAGCAGTTTTGGGTCAGAGACCCAGTACTTC.

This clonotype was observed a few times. This chain's CDR3 is CASSYDLGQGNSVRYF. The CDR3 nucleotides are TGTGCCAGCAGTTACGATCTCGGACAGGGAAATTCGGTACGGTACTTC. The chain carries TRBV6-5 and TRBJ2-7; 8 bases agree with TRBD1. CDR1 is MNHEY, CDR2 SVGAGI, per germline. The CDR3 has 16 amino acids. The trim removed 2 bases at V and 12 bases at J, leaving 18 bases unmatched.

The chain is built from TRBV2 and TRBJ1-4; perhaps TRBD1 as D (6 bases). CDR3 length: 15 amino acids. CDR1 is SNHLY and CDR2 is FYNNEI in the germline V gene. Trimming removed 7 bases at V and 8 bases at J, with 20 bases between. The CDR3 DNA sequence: TGTGCCAGCACCCCTTTGGGGGGCCAAGGCGAAAAACTGTTTTTT. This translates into CASTPLGGQGEKLFF.

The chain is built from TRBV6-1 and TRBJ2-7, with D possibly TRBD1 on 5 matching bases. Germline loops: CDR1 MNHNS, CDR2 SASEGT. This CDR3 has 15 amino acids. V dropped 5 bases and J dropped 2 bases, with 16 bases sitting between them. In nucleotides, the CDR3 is TGTGCCAGCAGTCGATATCCGGCGGACACCTACGAGCAGTACGTC. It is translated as CASSRYPADTYEQYV.

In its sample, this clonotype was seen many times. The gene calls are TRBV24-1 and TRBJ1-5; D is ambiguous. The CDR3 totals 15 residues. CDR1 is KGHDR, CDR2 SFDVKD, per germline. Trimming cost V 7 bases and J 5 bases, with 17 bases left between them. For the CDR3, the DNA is TGTGCCACCAGGCGTGCCCTACAGTTTTATCAGCCCCAGCATTTT. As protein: CATRRALQFYQPQHF.

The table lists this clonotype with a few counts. The CDR3 nucleotides are TGTGCCAGCAGTGAACTGGCAGGCCACAACTCACCCCTCCACTTT. It specifies CASSELAGHNSPLHF. The chain carries TRBV2 and TRBJ1-6; unclear D gene. Trimming shortened V by 2 bases and J by 10 bases, and 15 bases separated the two germline ends. The CDR3 spans 15 residues. CDR1 SNHLY and CDR2 FYNNEI come from the germline V gene.

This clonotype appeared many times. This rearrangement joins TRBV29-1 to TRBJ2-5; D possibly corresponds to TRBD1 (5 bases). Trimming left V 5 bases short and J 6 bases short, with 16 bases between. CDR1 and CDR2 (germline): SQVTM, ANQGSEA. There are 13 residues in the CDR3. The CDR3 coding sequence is TGCAGCGTTAGGGGCAGGGTTGTACAGACCCAGTACTTC. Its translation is CSVRGRVVQTQYF.

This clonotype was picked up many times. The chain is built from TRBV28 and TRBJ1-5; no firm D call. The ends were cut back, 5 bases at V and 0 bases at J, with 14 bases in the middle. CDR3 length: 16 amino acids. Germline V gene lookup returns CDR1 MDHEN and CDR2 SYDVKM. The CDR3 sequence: CASSPVRFGSNQPQHF. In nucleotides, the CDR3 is TGTGCCAGCAGTCCCGTTCGTTTCGGTAGCAATCAGCCCCAGCATTTT.

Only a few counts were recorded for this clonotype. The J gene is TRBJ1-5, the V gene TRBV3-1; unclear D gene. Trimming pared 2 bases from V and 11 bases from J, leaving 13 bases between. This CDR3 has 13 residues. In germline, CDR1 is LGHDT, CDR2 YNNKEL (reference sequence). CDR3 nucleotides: TGTGCCAGCAGCCAAAAACCCAGGACGGCCCAGCATTTT. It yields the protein CASSQKPRTAQHF.

This chain's CDR3 is CASSLRQMYSNQPQHF. The CDR3 bases are TGTGCCAGCAGTTTAAGGCAGATGTATAGCAATCAGCCCCAGCATTTT. The chain couples TRBV12-3 or TRBV12-4 to TRBJ1-5; D gene uncertain. The ends were cut back, 2 bases at V and 0 bases at J, with 11 bases in the middle. CDR3 length: 16 amino acids.

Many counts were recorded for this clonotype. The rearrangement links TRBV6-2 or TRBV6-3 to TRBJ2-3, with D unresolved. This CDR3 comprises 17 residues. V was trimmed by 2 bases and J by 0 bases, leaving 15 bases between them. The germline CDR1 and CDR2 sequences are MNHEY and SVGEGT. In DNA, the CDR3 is TGTGCCAGCAGTTACAGGGCAGGCGGAGCTAGCACAGATACGCAGTATTTT. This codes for CASSYRAGGASTDTQYF.

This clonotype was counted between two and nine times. The CDR3 reads CASTAPGDYGYTF. The CDR3 coding sequence is TGTGCCAGCACCGCTCCGGGGGACTATGGCTACACCTTC. The rearrangement joins TRBV28 to TRBJ1-2; perhaps TRBD1 as D (5 bases). Germline V gives CDR1 MDHEN, CDR2 SYDVKM. This CDR3 is built from 13 residues. Trimming shortened V by 7 bases and J by 3 bases, and 12 bases separated the two germline ends.

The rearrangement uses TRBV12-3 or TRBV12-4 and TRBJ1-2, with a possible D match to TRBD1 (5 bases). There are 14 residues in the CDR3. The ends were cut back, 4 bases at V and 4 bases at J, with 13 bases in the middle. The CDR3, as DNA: TGTGCCAGCAGTTCCAATTGGGGGGTCTATGGCTACACCTTC. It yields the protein CASSSNWGVYGYTF.

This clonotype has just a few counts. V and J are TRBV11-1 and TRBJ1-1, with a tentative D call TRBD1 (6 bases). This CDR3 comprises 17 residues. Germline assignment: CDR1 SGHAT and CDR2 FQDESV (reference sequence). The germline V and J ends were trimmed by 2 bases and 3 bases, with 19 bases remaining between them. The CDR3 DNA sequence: TGTGCCAGCAGCTTATTTCCCCCGACAGGCGTGGACACTGAAGCTTTCTTT. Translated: CASSLFPPTGVDTEAFF.

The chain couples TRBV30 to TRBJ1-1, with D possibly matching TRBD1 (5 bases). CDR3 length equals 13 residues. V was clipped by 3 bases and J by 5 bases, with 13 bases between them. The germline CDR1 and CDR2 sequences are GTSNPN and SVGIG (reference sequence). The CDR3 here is CAWRGGRETEAFF. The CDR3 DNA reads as TGTGCCTGGAGGGGTGGCAGGGAGACTGAAGCTTTCTTT.